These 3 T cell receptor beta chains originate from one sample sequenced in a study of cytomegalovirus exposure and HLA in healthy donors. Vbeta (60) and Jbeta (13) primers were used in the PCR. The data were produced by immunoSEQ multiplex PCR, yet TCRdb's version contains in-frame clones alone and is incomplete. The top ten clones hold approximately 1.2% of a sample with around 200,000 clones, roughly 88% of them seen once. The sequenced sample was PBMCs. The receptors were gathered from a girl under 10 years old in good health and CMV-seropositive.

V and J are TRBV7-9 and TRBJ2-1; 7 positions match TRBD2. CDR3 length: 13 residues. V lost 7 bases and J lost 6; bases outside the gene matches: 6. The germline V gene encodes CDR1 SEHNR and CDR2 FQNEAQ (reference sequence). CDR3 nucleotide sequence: TGTGCCAGCATTGTTAGGGAGGGCAATGAGCAGTTCTTC. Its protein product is CASIVREGNEQFF.

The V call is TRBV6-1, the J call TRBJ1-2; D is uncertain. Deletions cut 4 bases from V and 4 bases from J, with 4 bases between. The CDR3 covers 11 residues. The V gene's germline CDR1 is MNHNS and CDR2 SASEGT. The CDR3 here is CASSARYGYTF. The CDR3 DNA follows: TGTGCCAGCAGTGCTCGCTATGGCTACACCTTC.

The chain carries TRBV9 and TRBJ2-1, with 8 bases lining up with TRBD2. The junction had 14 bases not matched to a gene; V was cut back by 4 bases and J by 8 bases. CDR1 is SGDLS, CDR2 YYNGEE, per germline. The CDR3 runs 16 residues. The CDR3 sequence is CASSPTGGSTDDEQFF. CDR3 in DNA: TGTGCCAGCAGCCCCACGGGGGGGTCTACTGACGATGAGCAGTTCTTC.